This T cell receptor beta chain was recovered during a study of cytomegalovirus exposure and HLA in healthy donors. About the study: Falling in the Caucasian-associated ancestry cluster were about 83% of 398 genotyped donors.

The PCR made use of 60 Vbeta and 13 Jbeta primers. The data were produced by immunoSEQ multiplex PCR, yet TCRdb's version contains in-frame clones alone and is incomplete. Of some 220,000 clones listed, approximately 78% are singletons. Study-level results: Later analysis revealed greater clonal expansion in HLA-associated TCR beta chains than in equally common others. In vitro confirmation showed three CMV-associated chains to be CMV antigen specific. For most TCR beta V segments, an earlier analysis put the productive rate at about 87% or about 30% of the time.

Note on this clone: Antigen unknown.

This sequence originates from a boy aged 10-17 years in good health and CMV-seronegative. Input material: PBMCs.

CDR3 sequence reads: CASSPILTGNEQFF. CDR3 DNA: TGTGCCAGCAGCCCAATCTTAACAGGGAATGAGCAGTTCTTC. V is TRBV5-6 and J is TRBJ2-1; a weak D match, TRBD1 (6 bases). Trimming stripped 4 bases from V and 7 bases from J, with 15 bases between. The CDR3 runs 14 residues. Looked up from germline, CDR1 is SGHDT and CDR2 is YYEEEE.